The sequence of this T cell receptor beta chain was determined in a study of cytomegalovirus exposure and HLA in healthy donors. Study background: An earlier analysis identified 100 million to 130 million unique TCR beta sequences in about 170 million T cells.

The sample holds one count of this clone. Its antigen is currently unknown. CDR1 and CDR2 (germline): MDHEN, SYDVKM. The CDR3 runs 12 residues. Study conclusions and caveats: With DRB1 most and HLA-C fewest, TCR association rates differed between HLA loci in a later analysis. An assumption of roughly uniform sequencing depth across donors underlay the presence/absence analyses.

In the PCR, 60 Vbeta and 13 Jbeta primers were used. Profiling relied on immunoSEQ multiplex PCR, and the TCRdb table lists in-frame clones only, not all of them. The sample consists of tens of thousands of clones, roughly 74% of them appearing once. Sequenced input: PBMCs. The chain recombines TRBV28 with TRBJ2-7; 8 positions match TRBD2. This receptor was obtained from a man between 40 and 49 years old in good health and CMV-seronegative. CDR3 residues: CVSSGTLYEQYF. DNA of the CDR3: TGTGTGAGTAGCGGGACCCTGTACGAGCAGTACTTC.